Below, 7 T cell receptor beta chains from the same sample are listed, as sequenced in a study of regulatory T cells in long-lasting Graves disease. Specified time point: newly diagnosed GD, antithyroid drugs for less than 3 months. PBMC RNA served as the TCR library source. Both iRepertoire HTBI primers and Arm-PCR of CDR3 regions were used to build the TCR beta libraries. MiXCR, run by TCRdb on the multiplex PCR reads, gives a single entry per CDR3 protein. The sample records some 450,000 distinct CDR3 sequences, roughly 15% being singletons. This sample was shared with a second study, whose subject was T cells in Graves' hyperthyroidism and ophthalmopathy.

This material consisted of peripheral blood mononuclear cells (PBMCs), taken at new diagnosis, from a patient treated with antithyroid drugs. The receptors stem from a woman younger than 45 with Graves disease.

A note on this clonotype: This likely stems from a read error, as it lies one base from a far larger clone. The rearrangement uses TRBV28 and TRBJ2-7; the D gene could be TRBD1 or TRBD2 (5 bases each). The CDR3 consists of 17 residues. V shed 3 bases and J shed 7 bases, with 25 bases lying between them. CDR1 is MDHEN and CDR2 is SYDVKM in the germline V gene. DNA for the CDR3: TGTGCCAGCAGTTTGACTTCCGGGACCTCCCGCTACAATGAGCAGTACTTC. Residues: CASSLTSGTSRYNEQYF.

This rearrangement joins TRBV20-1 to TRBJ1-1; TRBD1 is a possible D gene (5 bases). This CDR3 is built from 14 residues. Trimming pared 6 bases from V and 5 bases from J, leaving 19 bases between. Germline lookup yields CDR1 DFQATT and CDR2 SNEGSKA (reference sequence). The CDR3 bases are TGCAGTGCCGCTCCCGGGGCAGCGTATACTGAAGCTTTCTTT. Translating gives CSAAPGAAYTEAFF.

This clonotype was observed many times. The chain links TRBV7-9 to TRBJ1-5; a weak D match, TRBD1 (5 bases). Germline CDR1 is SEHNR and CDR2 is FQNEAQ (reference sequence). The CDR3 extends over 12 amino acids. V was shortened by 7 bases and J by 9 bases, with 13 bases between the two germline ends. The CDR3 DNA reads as TGTGCCAGCACCCGGGGGTTTGGGCCCCAGCATTTT. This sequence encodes CASTRGFGPQHF. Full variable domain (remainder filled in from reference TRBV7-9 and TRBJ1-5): DTGVSQNPRHKITKRGQNVTFRCDPISEHNRLYWYRQTLGQGPEFLTYFQNEAQLEKSRLLSDRFSAERPKGSFSTLEIQRTEQGDSAMYLCASTRGFGPQHFGDGTRLSIL.

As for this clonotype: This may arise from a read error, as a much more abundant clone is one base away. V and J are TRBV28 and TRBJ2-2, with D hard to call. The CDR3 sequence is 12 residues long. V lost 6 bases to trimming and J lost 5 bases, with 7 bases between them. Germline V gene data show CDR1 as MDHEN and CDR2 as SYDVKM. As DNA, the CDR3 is TGTGCCAGCAGATCTAAGACCGGGGAGCTGTTTTTT. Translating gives CASRSKTGELFF.

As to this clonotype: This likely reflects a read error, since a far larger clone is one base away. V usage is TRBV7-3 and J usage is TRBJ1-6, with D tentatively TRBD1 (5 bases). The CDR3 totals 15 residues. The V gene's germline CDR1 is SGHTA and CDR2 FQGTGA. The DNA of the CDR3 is TGTGCCGGCAGTTTAGGAGCAGGGCAAGAATGGCCCCTCCACTTT. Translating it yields CAGSLGAGQEWPLHF.

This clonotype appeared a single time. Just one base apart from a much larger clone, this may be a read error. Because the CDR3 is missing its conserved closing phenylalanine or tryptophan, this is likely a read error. CDR3 protein: CSAFLDRENNEQFL. CDR3 coding DNA: TGCAGTGCCTTTCTGGACAGGGAAAACAATGAGCAGTTCCTC. This chain joins TRBV20-1 and TRBJ2-1, with 8 bases fitting TRBD1. The trim removed 6 bases at V and 5 bases at J, leaving 9 bases unmatched. CDR1 and CDR2 from the germline V gene are DFQATT and SNEGSKA (reference sequence). CDR3 length: 14 amino acids.

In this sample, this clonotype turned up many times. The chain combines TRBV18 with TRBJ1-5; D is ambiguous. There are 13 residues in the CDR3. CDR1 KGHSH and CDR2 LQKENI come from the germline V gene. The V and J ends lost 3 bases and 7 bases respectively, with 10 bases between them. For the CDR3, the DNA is TGTGCCAGCTCACCCGAGGTAGACCAGCCCCAGCATTTT. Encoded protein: CASSPEVDQPQHF.